What follows describes a single T cell receptor (beta chain). What it binds is unknown. This sample was included in a study of Ad26.COV2.S vaccination and SARS-CoV-2 variants. On the study more broadly: The Ad26.COV2.S arm of the COV1001 trial was where the donor was placed. Intramuscularly, Ad26.COV2.S was given either once or twice, 56 days apart. Study findings and constraints: People given the vaccine had a wider spike-specific TCR breadth than placebo recipients did. Responses of spike-specific T cells (both CD8+ and CD4+) reportedly showed substantial breadth after vaccination.

Only in-frame clones appear in the TCRdb table, and some are missing; sequencing was by immunoSEQ multiplex PCR. Among around 450,000 clones listed, about 91% were seen once. The CDR3 spans 12 residues. Per germline, CDR1 SGHKS and CDR2 YYEKEE (reference sequence). The V gene lost 0 bases and the J gene lost 10 bases, with 10 bases spanning the gap. Sample treatment: 15 to 20 received Ad26.COV2.S at low or high dose, single or two shots; roughly 5 received placebo; per-sample allocation not given. Day 63 after the first vaccine or placebo injection was the time point for sampling. This chain uses TRBV5-5 with TRBJ1-1; a possible D gene is TRBD1 (5 bases). The starting material was peripheral blood, obtained in a trial of Ad26.COV2.S vaccine versus placebo. This receptor was identified in a person between 18 and 65 years old who received the Ad26.COV2.S COVID-19 vaccine or a placebo. CDR3 sequence: CASSLGQGAAFF. DNA for the CDR3: TGTGCCAGCAGCTTGGGGCAGGGAGCAGCTTTCTTT.